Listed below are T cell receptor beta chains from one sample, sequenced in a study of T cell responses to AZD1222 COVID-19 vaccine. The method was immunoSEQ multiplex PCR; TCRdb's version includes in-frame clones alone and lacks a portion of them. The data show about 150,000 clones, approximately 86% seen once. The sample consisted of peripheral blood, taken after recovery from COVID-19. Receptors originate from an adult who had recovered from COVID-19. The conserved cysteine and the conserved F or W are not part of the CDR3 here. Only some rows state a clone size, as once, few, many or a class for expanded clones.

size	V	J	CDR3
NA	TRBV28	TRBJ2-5	ASSFQGRQTQY
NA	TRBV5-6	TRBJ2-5	ASSLWGGQQTQY
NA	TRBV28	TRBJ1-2	ASTSLSGEDRGLGYT
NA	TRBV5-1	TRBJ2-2	ASSDGAGGPTGELF
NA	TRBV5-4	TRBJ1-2	ASSPTGQYPGYT
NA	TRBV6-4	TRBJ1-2	ASSDGPGYGYT
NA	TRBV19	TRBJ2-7	ASSIGYEQY
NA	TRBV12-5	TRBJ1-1	ASGLTVGAEAF
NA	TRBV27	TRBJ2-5	ASSLSGSRETQY
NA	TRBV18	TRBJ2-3	ASSLTGTDTQY
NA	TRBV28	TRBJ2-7	ASSLAGQYYEQY
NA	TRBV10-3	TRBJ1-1	AISEEQNTEAF
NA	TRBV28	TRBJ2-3	ASRMPATDTQY
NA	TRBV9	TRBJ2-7	ASSVGGGGYEQY
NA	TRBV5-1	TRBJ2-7	ASSFTGTGGEKNEQY
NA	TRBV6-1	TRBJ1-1	ASARVTEAF
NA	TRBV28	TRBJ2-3	ASSSAGTARDTQY
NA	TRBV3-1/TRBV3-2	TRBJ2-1	ASSLLVTEQF
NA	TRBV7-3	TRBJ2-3	ASSTLEGSGDTQY
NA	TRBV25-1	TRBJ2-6	ASSDREAGANVLT
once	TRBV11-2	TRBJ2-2	ASSFGGTGIAGELF
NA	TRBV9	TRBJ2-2	ASSVVGSGSGTGELF
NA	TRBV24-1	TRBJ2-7	ATSDPPGRVYEQY
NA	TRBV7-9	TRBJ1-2	ASSPGQGAGGYT
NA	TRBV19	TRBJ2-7	ASKVPSSYEQY
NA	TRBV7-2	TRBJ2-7	ASTTRSSGTGHYEQY
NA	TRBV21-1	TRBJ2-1	ASSKVGSGRANEQF